This T cell receptor (beta chain) was recovered during a study of control samples from healthy donors and cancer patients. Sequenced by immunoSEQ multiplex PCR; TCRdb stores in-frame clones only, minus some. The sample yields 150,000 to 200,000 clones, 91% seen once. Germline V lookup: CDR1 SGHTA, CDR2 FQGNSA. Trimming removed 1 base from V and 6 bases from J, with 12 bases in between. The CDR3 runs to 15 residues. The receptor was derived from a woman aged 30 to 39 in good health. The genes are TRBV7-2 and TRBJ1-4; tentatively, D is TRBD1 (5 bases). The source material was blood. The CDR3 loop is CASSLVGGVDEKLFF. The CDR3 DNA reads TGTGCCAGCAGCTTAGTCGGGGGGGTAGATGAAAAACTGTTTTTT.